The present entry profiles one T cell receptor (beta chain) with its context. The source of the sample is a study of glioma-infiltrating T cells. The iRepertoire nested amplicon-rescue multiplex PCR amplified TCR alpha and beta CDR3s from RNA. MiXCR was run by TCRdb on the multiplex PCR reads, yielding one entry per CDR3 protein. The table includes roughly 130,000 distinct CDR3 sequences, 20% to 25% detected once. The CDR3 loop spans 15 amino acids. The germline gives CDR1 ENHRY, CDR2 SYGVKD. Trimming took 4 bases from V and 0 from J, leaving 11 bases between them. The V and J genes are TRBV10-3 and TRBJ2-3; D is perhaps TRBD2 (5 bases). This sequence was found in a human donor with low-grade glioma or glioblastoma, undergoing nonglioma brain surgery, or in good health (not recorded which). Sequencing used glioma tissue, nonneoplastic brain tissue, or PBMCs (not recorded which). CDR3 amino acids: CAISGRGASTDTQYF. In nucleotides, the CDR3 is TGTGCCATCAGTGGCCGGGGAGCTAGCACAGATACGCAGTATTTT.